This T cell receptor beta chain was identified during a study of shared clonotypes between healthy human individuals. Study findings and constraints: Blood was the only sampled material, and tissue repertoires likely differ. Donor clonotype sharing was expected to depend on sequencing depth.

Germline V gives CDR1 MNHNS, CDR2 SASEGT. V shed 0 bases and J shed 8 bases, with 8 bases lying between them. CDR3 length: 13 amino acids. CD45RO negativity and positive selection for CCR7 defined naive CD8 cells, a population that excluded terminally differentiated effector memory CD45RA+ cells. The table came from immunoSEQ multiplex PCR; TCRdb's copy has only in-frame clones and leaves some out. Of millions of clones listed, 85% to 95% are singletons. Remarks on this clone: What it recognizes is unknown.

The sequenced sample was naive CD8+ T cells from PBMCs. The V and J genes are TRBV6-1 and TRBJ2-1; D is ambiguous. This receptor was obtained from a young man in good health. Some clones in this sample may be carry-over from other donors' samples. CDR3 nucleotide sequence: TGTGCCAGCAGTGAAGCTCTAGGCTATGAGCAGTTCTTC. Translation gives CASSEALGYEQFF.